What follows are 8 T cell receptor beta chains derived from one specimen sequenced in a study of blood T cell repertoires in COVID-19. Only in-frame clones appear in the TCRdb table, and some are missing; sequencing was by immunoSEQ multiplex PCR. This sample carries 400,000 or so clones, more than 75% of them seen once, and the ten largest clones take 2.5% to 3.5%. Sequences were obtained from peripheral blood. All receptors come from a human donor in a cohort sampled during active COVID-19.

V and J are TRBV18 and TRBJ2-2; D might be TRBD1 (6 bases). Trimming stripped 6 bases from V and 4 bases from J, with 15 bases between. The CDR3 extends over 15 amino acids. Germline lookup yields CDR1 KGHSH and CDR2 LQKENI. CDR3 bases: TGTGCCAGCTCCCTGAACAGGGATATCACCGGGGAGCTGTTTTTT. Translating it yields CASSLNRDITGELFF.

The J gene is TRBJ2-3, the V gene TRBV19; 11 nucleotides line up with TRBD2. Germline V gene sequence: CDR1 LNHDA, CDR2 SQIVND (reference sequence). The CDR3 is 18 residues long. V gave up 5 bases and J gave up 0 bases; unmatched junction bases: 10. This chain's CDR3 is CASSGGTSGHPSTDTQYF. In nucleotides, the CDR3 is TGTGCCAGTAGTGGCGGGACTAGCGGACACCCTAGCACAGATACGCAGTATTTT. Drawing the rest from reference TRBV19 and TRBJ2-3, the complete variable domain is DGGITQSPKYLFRKEGQNVTLSCEQNLNHDAMYWYRQDPGQGLRLIYYSQIVNDFQKGDIAEGYSVSREKKESFPLTVTSAQKNPTAFYLCASSGGTSGHPSTDTQYFGPGTRLTVL.

The rearrangement links TRBV28 to TRBJ2-5; 10 bases map to TRBD2. Germline CDR1 reads MDHEN; CDR2 reads SYDVKM. J was trimmed by 5 bases and V by 8 bases; bases with no gene match: 11. The CDR3 covers 15 residues. CDR3 sequence (DNA): TGTGCCAGCCGGACGGGTAGCGGGAGGTGGGAGACCCAGTACTTC. Translated: CASRTGSGRWETQYF.

This sequence joins TRBV19 and TRBJ2-7; D is perhaps TRBD2 (5 bases). CDR3 length: 13 amino acids. Trimming pared 3 bases from V and 3 bases from J, leaving 9 bases between. In germline, CDR1 is LNHDA, CDR2 SQIVND (reference sequence). The CDR3 nucleotides are TGTGCCAGTAGTATGTTACGGGGCTACGAGCAGTACTTC. It yields the protein CASSMLRGYEQYF.

This chain joins TRBV19 and TRBJ1-5; tentatively, D is TRBD1 (5 bases). The V and J ends lost 10 bases and 6 bases respectively, with 22 bases between them. The V gene's germline CDR1 is LNHDA and CDR2 SQIVND (reference sequence). The CDR3 covers 15 residues. The CDR3 DNA sequence: TGTGCCACTAAGGGTAAGGGGCCGTCGCCTCAGCCCCAGCATTTT. It yields the protein CATKGKGPSPQPQHF. The full variable domain, with the rest looked up from reference TRBV19 and TRBJ1-5, is DGGITQSPKYLFRKEGQNVTLSCEQNLNHDAMYWYRQDPGQGLRLIYYSQIVNDFQKGDIAEGYSVSREKKESFPLTVTSAQKNPTAFYLCATKGKGPSPQPQHFGDGTRLSIL.

The chain links TRBV5-5 to TRBJ1-1, with a possible D match to TRBD1 (6 bases). Germline CDR1 SGHKS, CDR2 YYEKEE (reference sequence). V was clipped by 0 bases and J by 1 base, with 7 bases between them. The CDR3 spans 14 residues. DNA of the CDR3: TGTGCCAGCAGCTTGGGGACAGCGAACACTGAAGCTTTCTTT. The encoded protein is CASSLGTANTEAFF.

The chain joins TRBV5-1 to TRBJ2-7; possibly TRBD1 for D (6 bases). The germline gives CDR1 SGHRS, CDR2 YFSETQ. Trimming stripped 4 bases from V and 2 bases from J, with 10 bases between. The CDR3 loop spans 13 amino acids. In DNA form, the CDR3 reads TGCGCCAGCAGCACCGGGACAACCTACGAGCAGTACTTC. This gives the protein CASSTGTTYEQYF. The variable domain in full, completed from reference TRBV5-1 and TRBJ2-7, reads KAGVTQTPRYLIKTRGQQVTLSCSPISGHRSVSWYQQTPGQGLQFLFEYFSETQRNKGNFPGRFSGRQFSNSRSEMNVSTLELGDSALYLCASSTGTTYEQYFGPGTRLTVT.

The J gene is TRBJ1-6, the V gene TRBV9; tentative D call: TRBD1 (5 bases). V lost 4 bases, J lost 7 bases, and 21 bases lay in between. The CDR3 contains 17 residues. Germline values: CDR1 SGDLS, CDR2 YYNGEE. CDR3 amino acids: CASSPRGGSFENSPLHF. In DNA, the CDR3 is TGTGCCAGCAGCCCCCGGGGGGGGTCTTTTGAGAATTCACCCCTCCACTTT.